The 5 T cell receptor beta chains below come from one sample, sequenced in a study of shared clonotypes between healthy human individuals. Data came from immunoSEQ multiplex PCR; TCRdb stores just in-frame clones and leaves some out. The repertoire consists of 1.4 million or so clones, with approximately 98.5% occurring once and the leading ten covering roughly 0.36%. Sample: naive CD4+ T cells sorted from blood. As for subset: CD45RA+ positively selected. Receptors were obtained from a man between 25 and 39 years old in good health.

The CDR3 reads CASSPDRAGQPQHF. CDR3 DNA: TGCGCCAGCAGCCCGGACAGGGCTGGCCAGCCCCAGCATTTT. The V call is TRBV5-1, the J call TRBJ1-5; 8 nucleotides agree with TRBD1. The CDR3 is 14 residues long. The V segment lost 4 bases and the J segment 7 bases; nucleotides outside the gene matches: 7. Germline CDR1 SGHRS, CDR2 YFSETQ.

V and J are TRBV2 and TRBJ2-2; TRBD1 aligns across 8 bases. With V trimmed by 4 bases and J by 1 base, 8 bases remained unmatched. This CDR3 has 17 residues. From germline, CDR1 is SNHLY and CDR2 FYNNEI. As DNA, the CDR3 is TGTGCCAGCAGTGTTCTGAGGACAGGGAAGAACACCGGGGAGCTGTTTTTT. It specifies CASSVLRTGKNTGELFF. The full variable domain, with the rest looked up from reference TRBV2 and TRBJ2-2, is EPEVTQTPSHQVTQMGQEVILRCVPISNHLYFYWYRQILGQKVEFLVSFYNNEISEKSEIFDDQFSVERPDGSNFTLKIRSTKLEDSAMYFCASSVLRTGKNTGELFFGEGSRLTVL.

For this clone: Other DNA sequences from this sample encode an identical CDR3 as well. This rearrangement joins TRBV5-1 to TRBJ2-4, with D hard to call. Trimming removed 1 base at V and 0 bases at J, with 5 bases between. From germline, CDR1 is SGHRS and CDR2 YFSETQ. The length of the CDR3 is 14 residues. This CDR3 is CASSLTLAKNIQYF. The CDR3 DNA reads as TGCGCCAGCAGCTTGACACTAGCCAAAAACATTCAGTACTTC.

J is TRBJ2-5 and V is TRBV5-1, with D perhaps TRBD1 (6 bases). Looked up from germline, CDR1 is SGHRS and CDR2 is YFSETQ. V was trimmed by 3 bases and J by 2 bases, leaving 8 bases between them. The CDR3 totals 13 residues. CDR3 coding DNA: TGCGCCAGCAGCTGGACAGTGCAAGAGACCCAGTACTTC. Amino acids: CASSWTVQETQYF. The whole variable domain, remainder taken from reference TRBV5-1 and TRBJ2-5, is KAGVTQTPRYLIKTRGQQVTLSCSPISGHRSVSWYQQTPGQGLQFLFEYFSETQRNKGNFPGRFSGRQFSNSRSEMNVSTLELGDSALYLCASSWTVQETQYFGPGTRLLVL.

V and J are TRBV7-3 and TRBJ2-7; 12 nucleotides agree with TRBD2. With 5 bases clipped from V and 1 base from J, the junction kept 3 bases outside the gene matches. CDR1 and CDR2 from the germline V gene are SGHTA and FQGTGA. CDR3 length: 15 amino acids. CDR3 bases: TGTGCCAGCAGCCTAGCGGGAGGGTCTTCCTACGAGCAGTACTTC. Its translation: CASSLAGGSSYEQYF.